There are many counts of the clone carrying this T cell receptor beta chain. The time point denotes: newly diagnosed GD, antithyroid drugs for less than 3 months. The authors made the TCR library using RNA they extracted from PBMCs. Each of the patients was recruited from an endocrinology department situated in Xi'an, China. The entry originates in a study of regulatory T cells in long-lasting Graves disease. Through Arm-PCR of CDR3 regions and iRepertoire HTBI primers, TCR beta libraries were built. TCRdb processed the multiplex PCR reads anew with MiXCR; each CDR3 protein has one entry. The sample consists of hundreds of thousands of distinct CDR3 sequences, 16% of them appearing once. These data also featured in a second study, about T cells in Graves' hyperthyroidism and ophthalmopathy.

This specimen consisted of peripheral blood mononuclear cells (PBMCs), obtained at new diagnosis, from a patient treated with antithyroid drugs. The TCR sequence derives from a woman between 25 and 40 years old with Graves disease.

CDR3 sequence (DNA): TGTGCCAGCAGTCGGACAGGACCCTCCACCGGGGAGCTGTTTTTT. Translation gives CASSRTGPSTGELFF. J is TRBJ2-2 and V is TRBV28, with 7 bases lining up with TRBD1. The germline gives CDR1 MDHEN, CDR2 SYDVKM. V gave up 5 bases and J gave up 4 bases; unmatched junction bases: 7. The CDR3 extends over 15 amino acids.